These 14 T cell receptor beta chains were all obtained from the same sample, sequenced in a study of shared T cell receptors in the human thymus. TCRdb keeps only in-frame clones here, not all; method: immunoSEQ multiplex PCR. Among 450,000 to 650,000 clones listed, approximately 80% were seen once. The data were also submitted as part of a second study, on human thymus T cells.

The sequenced material came from thymocytes. These receptors originate from a boy younger than two with a congenital heart defect.

The gene calls are TRBV7-8 and TRBJ1-5; TRBD1 matches 7 bases. The J segment lost 7 bases and the V segment lost 5 bases, leaving 8 bases of the junction unmatched. CDR3 length equals 14 residues. Germline V gene data show CDR1 as SGHVS and CDR2 as FQNEAQ. The CDR3 nucleotides are TGTGCCAGCAGCCAAGGACAGGTTCGACAGCCCCAGCATTTT. Translating gives CASSQGQVRQPQHF.

This clone was seen a few times. The rearrangement uses TRBV28 and TRBJ1-5, with D maybe TRBD1 (5 bases). The CDR3 totals 15 residues. The germline V gene has CDR1 MDHEN and CDR2 SYDVKM. The germline V and J ends were trimmed by 3 bases and 3 bases, with 12 bases remaining between them. The CDR3 sequence is CASSFSRTSNQPQHF. CDR3 nucleotides: TGTGCCAGCAGTTTTAGCAGGACATCCAATCAGCCCCAGCATTTT. Variable domain in full (rest from reference TRBV28 and TRBJ1-5): DVKVTQSSRYLVKRTGEKVFLECVQDMDHENMFWYRQDPGLGLRLIYFSYDVKMKEKGDIPEGYSVSREKKERFSLILESASTNQTSMYLCASSFSRTSNQPQHFGDGTRLSIL.

This chain connects TRBV19 to TRBJ1-5, with D perhaps TRBD1 (6 bases). Germline CDR1 and CDR2: LNHDA and SQIVND (reference sequence). Trimming removed 1 base from V and 4 bases from J, with 11 bases in between. The CDR3 runs 15 residues. DNA of the CDR3: TGTGCCAGTAGTATAGGCCGGGGGGCTAATCAGCCCCAGCATTTT. This encodes CASSIGRGANQPQHF. Full variable domain (rest looked up from reference TRBV19 and TRBJ1-5): DGGITQSPKYLFRKEGQNVTLSCEQNLNHDAMYWYRQDPGQGLRLIYYSQIVNDFQKGDIAEGYSVSREKKESFPLTVTSAQKNPTAFYLCASSIGRGANQPQHFGDGTRLSIL.

This chain links TRBV5-4 with TRBJ1-1; possibly TRBD1 for D (6 bases). This CDR3 has 18 amino acids. CDR1 and CDR2 (germline): SGHNT, YYREEE (reference sequence). V was pared by 6 bases and J by 5 bases, with 29 bases between. The CDR3 DNA reads TGTGCCAGCACCGCCATGGTCGGGGGGCTCGGGGCGGAAACTGAAGCTTTCTTT. It yields the protein CASTAMVGGLGAETEAFF.

V is TRBV5-1 and J is TRBJ1-2, with TRBD1 matching 7 bases. After removal of 4 bases from V and 1 base from J, the junction contained 10 bases not matched to a gene. The CDR3 has 16 residues. Germline lookup yields CDR1 SGHRS and CDR2 YFSETQ. CDR3 residues: CASSPRTGEGNYGYTF. CDR3 nucleotide sequence: TGCGCCAGCAGCCCTCGGACAGGAGAGGGTAACTATGGCTACACCTTC.

This clone appeared a few times. This rearrangement joins TRBV5-5 to TRBJ1-4; TRBD1 matches 8 bases. V trimming: 5 bases; J trimming: 7 bases; junction bases outside the gene matches: 7. The CDR3 spans 14 residues. Per the germline V gene, CDR1 is SGHKS and CDR2 is YYEKEE (reference sequence). This CDR3 is CASRAGQGGEKLFF. The CDR3 region has the DNA TGTGCCAGCAGGGCTGGACAGGGTGGTGAAAAACTGTTTTTT. The variable domain in full, with the rest retrieved from reference TRBV5-5 and TRBJ1-4, is DAGVTQSPTHLIKTRGQQVTLRCSPISGHKSVSWYQQVLGQGPQFIFQYYEKEERGRGNFPDRFSARQFPNYSSELNVNALLLGDSALYLCASRAGQGGEKLFFGSGTQLSVL.

This chain uses TRBV27 with TRBJ1-1; weak D call: TRBD1 (5 bases). V was shortened by 5 bases and J by 5 bases, with 15 bases between the two germline ends. Germline V gene data show CDR1 as MNHEY and CDR2 as SMNVEV (reference sequence). CDR3 length: 14 residues. The CDR3 DNA reads as TGTGCCAGCAGTCCCATGGGGGGTGGGACTGAAGCTTTCTTT. This encodes CASSPMGGGTEAFF.

Of note for this clone: The same CDR3 also results from other DNA sequences found in this sample. The chain uses TRBV28 and TRBJ2-7; no firm D call. The CDR3 consists of 12 residues. Germline V gene lookup returns CDR1 MDHEN and CDR2 SYDVKM. V was cut by 5 bases and J by 0 bases, with 5 bases left in between. The DNA for the CDR3 is TGTGCCAGCAGTCCCCGCTCCTACGAGCAGTACTTC. This gives the protein CASSPRSYEQYF. Combining the CDR3 with reference TRBV28 and TRBJ2-7 gives the whole variable domain DVKVTQSSRYLVKRTGEKVFLECVQDMDHENMFWYRQDPGLGLRLIYFSYDVKMKEKGDIPEGYSVSREKKERFSLILESASTNQTSMYLCASSPRSYEQYFGPGTRLTVT.

The chain carries TRBV7-2 and TRBJ2-7, with D possibly being TRBD2 (5 bases). The V gene lost 5 bases and the J gene lost 2 bases, with 13 bases spanning the gap. Germline loops: CDR1 SGHTA, CDR2 FQGNSA. The CDR3 runs to 14 residues. The CDR3 region has the DNA TGTGCCAGCAGCCCGGGGTGTCTGACCTACGAGCAGTACTTC. Encoded protein: CASSPGCLTYEQYF.

The gene calls are TRBV29-1 and TRBJ2-1; TRBD2 agrees at 10 bases. The CDR3 is made up of 15 amino acids. Germline values: CDR1 SQVTM, CDR2 ANQGSEA. J lost 7 bases, V lost 6 bases, and 12 bases had no gene match. The CDR3 nucleotides are TGCAGCGTAGACCTTACTAGCGGGATCATAAATGAGCAGTTCTTC. This translates into CSVDLTSGIINEQFF.

The chain is built from TRBV19 and TRBJ1-5; D may be TRBD1 (5 bases). This CDR3 spans 15 amino acids. V was clipped by 7 bases and J by 2 bases, with 15 bases between them. Germline V gene lookup returns CDR1 LNHDA and CDR2 SQIVND (reference sequence). The CDR3 nucleotides read TGTGCCAGTACCAGGGCACTCCCTGGCAATCAGCCCCAGCATTTT. Translating it yields CASTRALPGNQPQHF.

The CDR3 DNA reads as TGCGCCAGCGGGGTGGGGAGAATATCTGAGCAGTTCTTC. It yields the protein CASGVGRISEQFF. The chain uses TRBV10-2 and TRBJ2-1, with a weak D call TRBD2 (5 bases). Germline V gene lookup returns CDR1 WSHSY and CDR2 SAAADI. The CDR3 spans 13 residues. V was cut by 8 bases and J by 9 bases, with 17 bases left in between.

The chain combines TRBV4-1 with TRBJ1-2, with a tentative D call TRBD1 (6 bases). Germline loops: CDR1 MGHRA, CDR2 YSYEKL. The V gene lost 4 bases and the J gene lost 7 bases, with 22 bases spanning the gap. The CDR3 spans 16 residues. The CDR3 sequence is CASSPGPRAGVPGYTF. The CDR3 nucleotides are TGCGCCAGCAGCCCCGGACCACGAGCAGGGGTCCCTGGCTACACCTTC.

CDR3 nucleotides: TGCGCCAGTGCGGGAGGGCCTAGCACAGATACGCAGTATTTT. This sequence encodes CASAGGPSTDTQYF. This chain links TRBV10-1 with TRBJ2-3; 9 bases fit TRBD2. V gave up 9 bases and J gave up 0 bases; unmatched junction bases: 4. The CDR3 sequence is 14 residues long. Per the germline V gene, CDR1 is WNHNN and CDR2 is SYGVQD (reference sequence).